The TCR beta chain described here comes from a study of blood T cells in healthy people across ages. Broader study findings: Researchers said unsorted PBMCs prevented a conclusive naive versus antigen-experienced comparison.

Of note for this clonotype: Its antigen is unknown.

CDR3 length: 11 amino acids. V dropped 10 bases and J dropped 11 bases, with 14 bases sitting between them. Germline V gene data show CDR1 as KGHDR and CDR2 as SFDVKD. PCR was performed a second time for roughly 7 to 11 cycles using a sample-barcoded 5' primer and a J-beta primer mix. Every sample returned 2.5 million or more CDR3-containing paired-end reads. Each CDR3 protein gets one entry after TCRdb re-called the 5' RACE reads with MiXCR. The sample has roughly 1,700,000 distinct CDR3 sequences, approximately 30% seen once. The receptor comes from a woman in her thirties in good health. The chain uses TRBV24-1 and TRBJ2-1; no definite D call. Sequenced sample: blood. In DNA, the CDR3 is TGTGCCACTAGTAGGTCGGCTAAGCAGTTCTTC. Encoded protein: CATSRSAKQFF.